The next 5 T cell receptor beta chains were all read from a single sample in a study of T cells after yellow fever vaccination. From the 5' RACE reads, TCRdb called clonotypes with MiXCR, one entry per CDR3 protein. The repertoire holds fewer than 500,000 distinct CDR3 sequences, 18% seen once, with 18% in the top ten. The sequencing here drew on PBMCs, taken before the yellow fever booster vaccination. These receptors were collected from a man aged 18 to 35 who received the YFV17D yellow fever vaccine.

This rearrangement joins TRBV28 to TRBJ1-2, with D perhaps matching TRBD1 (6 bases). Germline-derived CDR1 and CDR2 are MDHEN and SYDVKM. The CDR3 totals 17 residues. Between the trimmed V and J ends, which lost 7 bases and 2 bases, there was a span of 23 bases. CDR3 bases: TGTGCCAGCACCTCCATAGGGGACAATACAGGGAACTATGGCTACACCTTC. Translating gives CASTSIGDNTGNYGYTF.

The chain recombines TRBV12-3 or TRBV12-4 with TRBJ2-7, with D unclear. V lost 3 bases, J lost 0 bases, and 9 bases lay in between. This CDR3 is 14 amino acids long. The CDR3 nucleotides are TGTGCCAGCAGTTTGCGCCGGTCCTCCTACGAGCAGTACTTC. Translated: CASSLRRSSYEQYF.

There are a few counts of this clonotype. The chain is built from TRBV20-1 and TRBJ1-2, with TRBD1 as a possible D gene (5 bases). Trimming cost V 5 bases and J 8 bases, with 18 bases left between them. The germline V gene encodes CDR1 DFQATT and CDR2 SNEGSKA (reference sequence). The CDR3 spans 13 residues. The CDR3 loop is CSAPPAGYEGYTF. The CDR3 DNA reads TGCAGTGCTCCTCCAGCAGGGTACGAAGGCTACACCTTC.

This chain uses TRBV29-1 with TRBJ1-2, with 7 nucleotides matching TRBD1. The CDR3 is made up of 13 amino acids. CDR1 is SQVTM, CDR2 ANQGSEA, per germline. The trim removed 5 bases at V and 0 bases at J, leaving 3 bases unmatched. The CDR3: CSVRGGSNYGYTF. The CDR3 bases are TGCAGCGTTAGAGGGGGCTCTAACTATGGCTACACCTTC. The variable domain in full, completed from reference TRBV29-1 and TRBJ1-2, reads SAVISQKPSRDICQRGTSLTIQCQVDSQVTMMFWYRQQPGQSLTLIATANQGSEATYESGFVIDKFPISRPNLTFSTLTVSNMSPEDSSIYLCSVRGGSNYGYTFGSGTRLTVV.

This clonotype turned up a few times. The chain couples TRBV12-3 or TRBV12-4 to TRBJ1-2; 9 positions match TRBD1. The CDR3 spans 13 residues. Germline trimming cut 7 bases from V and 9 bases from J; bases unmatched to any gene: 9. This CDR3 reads CASNNRDRVSYTF. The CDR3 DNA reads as TGTGCCAGCAACAATCGGGACAGGGTGAGCTACACCTTC.